One sample yielded the 25 T cell receptor beta chains listed below, sequenced in a study of shared clonotypes between healthy human individuals. TCRdb keeps only in-frame clones here, not all; method: immunoSEQ multiplex PCR. The sample holds about 460,000 clones, around 77% seen once. The specimen was PBMCs. These receptors all come from a middle-aged woman in good health. Some clones in this sample may be carry-over from other donors' samples.

Worth noting for this clone: This could be a read error, since a much larger clone is one nucleotide away. The chain carries TRBV2 and TRBJ1-5; 7 bases map to TRBD1. This CDR3 contains 14 residues. Trimming took 7 bases from V and 7 from J; bases not matched to a gene: 10. Germline V gene data show CDR1 as SNHLY and CDR2 as FYNNEI. The CDR3: CASMPIGGRQPQHF. In DNA form, the CDR3 reads TGTGCCAGCATGCCTATAGGGGGCCGACAGCCCCAGCATTTT.

Here the CDR3 DNA reads TGCAGCGTTAACACACTCAGCACAGATACGCAGTATTTT. Protein: CSVNTLSTDTQYF. The rearrangement uses TRBV29-1 and TRBJ2-3; unclear D gene. The CDR3 length is 13 residues. V lost 5 bases and J lost 0, with 9 bases in between. Germline V gene lookup returns CDR1 SQVTM and CDR2 ANQGSEA.

The rearrangement uses TRBV9 and TRBJ1-4; D may be TRBD1 (5 bases). Germline V gene data show CDR1 as SGDLS and CDR2 as YYNGEE. CDR3 length: 15 amino acids. Trimming cost V 2 bases and J 7 bases, with 15 bases left between them. DNA for the CDR3: TGTGCCAGCAGCGTTACCGGGACTTCGGGTGAAAAACTGTTTTTT. Its translation is CASSVTGTSGEKLFF.

The rearrangement links TRBV2 to TRBJ1-1; 8 bases map to TRBD1. The CDR3 has 14 residues. Losses at the gene ends were 6 bases for V and 4 bases for J; bases not matched to a gene: 7. The germline V gene encodes CDR1 SNHLY and CDR2 FYNNEI. This CDR3 is CASRSDRAATEAFF. The DNA of the CDR3 is TGTGCCAGCAGGTCGGACAGGGCGGCCACTGAAGCTTTCTTT.

This clone was observed a few times. The rearrangement joins TRBV5-1 to TRBJ2-2; TRBD1 agrees at 9 bases. The V segment lost 2 bases and the J segment 3 bases; nucleotides outside the gene matches: 8. Germline assignment: CDR1 SGHRS and CDR2 YFSETQ. The CDR3 extends over 17 amino acids. CDR3 bases: TGCGCCAGCAGCTTACAACCGTGGACAGGGGACACCGGGGAGCTGTTTTTT. Its translation is CASSLQPWTGDTGELFF.

To note about this clone: A read error is likely here: a far larger clone is one base away. Different DNA sequences within this sample yield the same CDR3. The gene calls are TRBV5-6 and TRBJ2-7; D is possibly TRBD1 (6 bases). Germline loops: CDR1 SGHDT, CDR2 YYEEEE. There are 14 residues in the CDR3. The CDR3 is CASSYQQGPYEQYF. CDR3 nucleotides: TGCGCCAGCAGCTATCAGCAGGGGCCCTACGAGCAGTACTTC. Variable domain in full (rest from reference TRBV5-6 and TRBJ2-7): DAGVTQSPTHLIKTRGQQVTLRCSPKSGHDTVSWYQQALGQGPQFIFQYYEEEERQRGNFPDRFSGHQFPNYSSELNVNALLLGDSALYLCASSYQQGPYEQYFGPGTRLTVT.

This clone was observed a few times. This chain connects TRBV7-2 to TRBJ2-5, with D possibly matching TRBD2 (6 bases). The CDR3 runs 14 residues. The germline CDR1 and CDR2 sequences are SGHTA and FQGNSA. Deletions cut 0 bases from V and 5 bases from J, with 10 bases between. The CDR3, as DNA: TGTGCCAGCAGCTTAGCTTGGGGGAGGGAGACCCAGTACTTC. This sequence encodes CASSLAWGRETQYF.

Note on this clone: A clone one base away is much larger, so this may be a read error. This chain uses TRBV18 with TRBJ2-5; maybe TRBD1 (6 bases). The CDR3 is made up of 16 amino acids. The germline V gene has CDR1 KGHSH and CDR2 LQKENI. Trimming shortened V by 8 bases and J by 11 bases, and 30 bases separated the two germline ends. The DNA of the CDR3 is TGTGCCAGCCCCCATATAAATAATAACCGGGACACCGCTCAGTACTTC. Translating gives CASPHINNNRDTAQYF.

A word on this clone: Other nucleotide sequences from this sample produce the same CDR3. The V and J genes are TRBV15 and TRBJ2-5, with D possibly being TRBD1 or TRBD2 (5 bases each). Trimming shortened V by 5 bases and J by 0 bases, and 7 bases separated the two germline ends. Germline V gene sequence: CDR1 LNHNV, CDR2 YYDKDF (reference sequence). The length of the CDR3 is 13 residues. The CDR3 protein is CATSRDHQETQYF. As DNA, the CDR3 is TGTGCCACCAGCCGGGACCACCAAGAGACCCAGTACTTC.

The rearrangement links TRBV29-1 to TRBJ2-1; TRBD2 agrees at 7 bases. V lost 2 bases and J lost 4; bases outside the gene matches: 11. The CDR3 runs to 16 residues. Germline loops: CDR1 SQVTM, CDR2 ANQGSEA. CDR3 sequence reads: CSVEWGTGGRYNEQFF. DNA of the CDR3: TGCAGCGTTGAATGGGGAACTGGCGGGAGATACAATGAGCAGTTCTTC.

The chain joins TRBV19 to TRBJ1-1; D is unresolved. Germline CDR1 is LNHDA and CDR2 is SQIVND (reference sequence). V was clipped by 9 bases and J by 0 bases, with 11 bases between them. CDR3 size: 13 residues. The CDR3 DNA sequence: TGTGCCAGGCCCCAGGTCATGAACACTGAAGCTTTCTTT. Translated: CARPQVMNTEAFF.

This sequence joins TRBV21-1 and TRBJ2-5; the listed D gene, TRBD2, was not tested against the DNA. TRBV21-1 has pseudogene status. The CDR3 contains 14 residues. CDR3 amino acids: CASSKVVGEETQYF. The CDR3 DNA sequence: TGTGCCAGCAGCAAAGTGGTCGGGGAAGAGACCCAGTACTTC.

The rearrangement joins TRBV11-1 to TRBJ2-7; D possibly corresponds to TRBD1 (5 bases). This CDR3 is built from 13 residues. From germline, CDR1 is SGHAT and CDR2 FQDESV (reference sequence). The V end was cut by 4 bases, the J end by 4 bases, with 11 bases between. CDR3 residues: CASSSDRQYEQYF. CDR3 nucleotides: TGTGCCAGCAGCTCTGACAGACAATACGAGCAGTACTTC. The complete variable domain, with remaining parts taken from reference TRBV11-1 and TRBJ2-7, reads EAEVAQSPRYKITEKSQAVAFWCDPISGHATLYWYRQILGQGPELLVQFQDESVVDDSQLPKDRFSAERLKGVDSTLKIQPAELGDSAMYLCASSSDRQYEQYFGPGTRLTVT.

This chain connects TRBV29-1 to TRBJ2-1, with D possibly called TRBD1 or TRBD2 (5 bases each). The CDR3 has 12 amino acids. Germline CDR1 reads SQVTM; CDR2 reads ANQGSEA. Trimming cost V 0 bases and J 10 bases, with 10 bases left between them. CDR3 residues: CSVEEGEREQFF. For the CDR3, the DNA is TGCAGCGTTGAAGAGGGGGAGAGGGAGCAGTTCTTC.

The CDR3 sequence: CASSLVLQGEAFF. The CDR3 region has the DNA TGTGCCAGCAGCTTAGTTTTACAGGGTGAAGCTTTCTTT. The genes are TRBV11-2 and TRBJ1-1; possible D gene TRBD1, 6 bases. CDR1 is SGHAT, CDR2 FQNNGV, per germline. This CDR3 has 13 residues. Trimming removed 1 base at V and 7 bases at J, with 10 bases between.

This clone appeared once. The CDR3: CASSHGTGDPGELFF. Here the CDR3 DNA reads TGCGCCAGCAGCCATGGGACAGGGGACCCCGGGGAGCTGTTTTTT. The chain joins TRBV5-1 to TRBJ2-2, with 10 bases identical to TRBD1. Germline trimming cut 4 bases from V and 6 bases from J; bases unmatched to any gene: 6. CDR3 length: 15 residues. Germline V gene data show CDR1 as SGHRS and CDR2 as YFSETQ. The variable domain in full, with the rest retrieved from reference TRBV5-1 and TRBJ2-2, is KAGVTQTPRYLIKTRGQQVTLSCSPISGHRSVSWYQQTPGQGLQFLFEYFSETQRNKGNFPGRFSGRQFSNSRSEMNVSTLELGDSALYLCASSHGTGDPGELFFGEGSRLTVL.

This clone occurred once. This chain connects TRBV29-1 to TRBJ2-1, with D tentatively TRBD2 (6 bases). Germline V CDR1 and CDR2: SQVTM, ANQGSEA. The CDR3 runs to 13 residues. Trimming removed 6 bases at V and 2 bases at J, with 11 bases between. CDR3: CSVGGEPYNEQFF. In DNA, the CDR3 is TGCAGCGTCGGGGGAGAACCCTACAATGAGCAGTTCTTC.

This sequence joins TRBV20-1 and TRBJ2-1; no firm D call. This CDR3 comprises 11 residues. CDR1 is DFQATT, CDR2 SNEGSKA, per germline (reference sequence). Trimming left V 3 bases short and J 10 bases short, with 10 bases between. CDR3 loop: CSASFAFEQFF. CDR3 in DNA: TGCAGTGCTAGTTTTGCATTCGAGCAGTTCTTC.

The rearrangement joins TRBV5-1 to TRBJ2-7; the match to TRBD1 covers 10 bases. Trimming cost V 2 bases and J 4 bases; bases outside gene matches: 6. CDR3 length: 15 residues. The germline gives CDR1 SGHRS, CDR2 YFSETQ. The CDR3 loop is CASSFGTGEGYEQYF. The DNA for the CDR3 is TGCGCCAGCAGCTTTGGGACAGGGGAAGGATACGAGCAGTACTTC.

V is TRBV2 and J is TRBJ1-4; no firm D call. The CDR3 is 16 amino acids. V was cut by 6 bases and J by 0 bases, with 14 bases left in between. Germline V gene sequence: CDR1 SNHLY, CDR2 FYNNEI. Here the CDR3 reads CASSGGLGATNEKLFF. DNA for the CDR3: TGTGCCAGCAGCGGTGGATTGGGTGCAACTAATGAAAAACTGTTTTTT.

The genes are TRBV27 and TRBJ2-3; D is uncertain. Looked up from germline, CDR1 is MNHEY and CDR2 is SMNVEV (reference sequence). The ends were cut back, 5 bases at V and 1 base at J, with 10 bases in the middle. The CDR3 sequence is 14 residues long. The CDR3: CASSKRRGTDTQYF. DNA for the CDR3: TGTGCCAGCAGTAAGCGAAGGGGCACAGATACGCAGTATTTT.

The J gene is TRBJ2-1, the V gene TRBV6-1; a weak D match, TRBD2 (7 bases). From germline, CDR1 is MNHNS and CDR2 SASEGT. The CDR3 runs to 17 residues. Trimming removed 3 bases at V and 7 bases at J, with 22 bases between. The CDR3 DNA sequence: TGTGCCAGCAGTGACGCCCCACCAGGGGACTACTGGAATGAGCAGTTCTTC. Translation gives CASSDAPPGDYWNEQFF.

This clone appeared a single time. The CDR3 region has the DNA TGTGCCAGCAGTAATAGCGGAACTAGCACAGATACGCAGTATTTT. Translation: CASSNSGTSTDTQYF. V gene TRBV2 combines with J gene TRBJ2-3, with D maybe TRBD2 (6 bases). V lost 5 bases to trimming and J lost 0 bases, with 12 bases between them. The CDR3 length is 15 residues. CDR1 and CDR2 from the germline V gene are SNHLY and FYNNEI.

The chain recombines TRBV7-3 with TRBJ1-1, with TRBD1 identical over 11 bases. The V segment lost 3 bases and the J segment 6 bases; nucleotides outside the gene matches: 6. Per germline, CDR1 SGHTA and CDR2 FQGTGA. The CDR3 covers 15 residues. Here the CDR3 DNA reads TGTGCCAGCAGCTTGGACAGGGGGCGTTTCGCTGAAGCTTTCTTT. Amino acid sequence: CASSLDRGRFAEAFF.

The chain combines TRBV6-5 with TRBJ2-7, with 8 positions matching TRBD1. The trim removed 6 bases at V and 9 bases at J, leaving 13 bases unmatched. In germline, CDR1 is MNHEY, CDR2 SVGAGI. This CDR3 has 14 amino acids. The CDR3 DNA reads as TGTGCCAGCAGACCCGGGACAGGTATTTTCGGGCAGTACTTC. Translating it yields CASRPGTGIFGQYF.